A selection of T cell receptor beta chains follows, all from one sample in a study of cytomegalovirus exposure and HLA in healthy donors. This table comes from immunoSEQ multiplex PCR, and its TCRdb copy is limited to in-frame clones, with some not included. The top ten clones hold about an eighth of a sample with 200,000 or so clones, approximately 82% of them seen once. Source material: PBMCs. These TCRs come from a woman aged 30 to 39 in good health and CMV-seropositive. Each CDR3 is given with its conserved first and last residue. The order of the fields is V gene, J gene, clone size, CDR3 protein. Where a row states a size, it is once, few, many or the class of an expanded clone; other rows omit it.

v_gene: TRBV29-1
j_gene: TRBJ2-6
abundance: .
CDR3aa: CSVEASSGANVLTF

v_gene: TRBV4-2
j_gene: TRBJ2-7
abundance: .
CDR3aa: CASSQTPFRDEQYF

v_gene: TRBV7-2
j_gene: TRBJ1-4
abundance: .
CDR3aa: CASSLARAGGEKLFF

v_gene: TRBV2
j_gene: TRBJ1-2
abundance: .
CDR3aa: CASSVVQGGYTF

v_gene: TRBV7-8
j_gene: TRBJ1-1
abundance: once
CDR3aa: CASSRSGRPTEAFF

v_gene: TRBV28
j_gene: TRBJ1-2
abundance: .
CDR3aa: CASKQGYGYTF

v_gene: TRBV5-1
j_gene: TRBJ1-3
abundance: .
CDR3aa: CASSLEGQHSGNTIYF

v_gene: TRBV7-9
j_gene: TRBJ2-2
abundance: .
CDR3aa: CASSPRLAGFANTGELFF

v_gene: TRBV27
j_gene: TRBJ1-2
abundance: .
CDR3aa: CASSSVRGQLNYGYTF

v_gene: TRBV15
j_gene: TRBJ1-1
abundance: .
CDR3aa: CATTRRGQMNTEAFF

v_gene: TRBV2
j_gene: TRBJ2-7
abundance: .
CDR3aa: CASSERGQNYEQYF

v_gene: TRBV29-1
j_gene: TRBJ1-1
abundance: .
CDR3aa: CSVQGAYGTEAFF

v_gene: TRBV6-1
j_gene: TRBJ2-7
abundance: .
CDR3aa: CAGRGQASYEQYF